The clone carrying this T cell receptor (beta chain) was detected only once. V lost 5 bases, J lost 6 bases, and 9 bases stayed unmatched. Looked up from germline, CDR1 is SGHRS and CDR2 is YFSETQ. There are 14 residues in the CDR3. Seattle's enrolled individuals joined amid active infection and were then monitored longitudinally. The record originates from a study of blood T cell repertoires in COVID-19. In the study overall: There were acute and convalescent COVID-19 samples, and they came from the United States, Italy and Spain. T cells, B-cell-depleted T cells, or PBMCs provided the cDNA or gDNA that served as material.

As handled by the study authors: Quantification of nucleated cells was approximated via reference gene primer amplification. Sequencing used immunoSEQ multiplex PCR; TCRdb keeps in-frame clones, though not all of them. The DNA gave D and trimming, while V, J and clone size come from that table. The sample shows fewer than 350,000 clones, approximately 90% of them seen only once. The clonotype originates from a woman aged 55-69 years with COVID-19, enrolled during active disease. Material for sequencing was peripheral blood. This chain joins TRBV5-1 and TRBJ2-7; 9 bases line up with TRBD1. This CDR3 is CASRRGQGTGEQYF. The DNA of the CDR3 is TGCGCCAGCAGACGGGGACAGGGAACGGGCGAGCAGTACTTC.